A selection of T cell receptor beta chains follows, all from one sample in a study of blood T cell repertoires in COVID-19. The protocol was immunoSEQ multiplex PCR, while the TCRdb copy is restricted to in-frame clones and leaves out a portion. The profile shows 150,000 to 200,000 clones, 70% to 90% of them singletons. Sequencing input: peripheral blood. The receptors come from a man aged 60-69 years with active or convalescent COVID-19. Both conserved end residues are part of each CDR3. The D gene is left open where the match is weak. Clone size appears in some rows only: once, few, many, or a class for an expanded clone.

size | J | V | D | DNA | CDR3
. | TRBJ1-6 | TRBV9 | TRBD1 | TGTGCCAGCAGCGTAGCCGGGACAGGGGTTTCACCCCTCCACTTT | CASSVAGTGVSPLHF
. | TRBJ1-2 | TRBV6-1 | . | TGTGCCAGCAGTGAACAGGGTTTCTTTCTTGGCTACACCTTC | CASSEQGFFLGYTF
. | TRBJ1-2 | TRBV6-5 | . | TGTGCCAGCTCCAGTCAGAACTATGGCTACACCTTC | CASSSQNYGYTF
once | TRBJ1-5 | TRBV5-1 | . | TGCGCCAGCAGCTTGTCTACTAATCAGCCCCAGCATTTT | CASSLSTNQPQHF
. | TRBJ2-7 | TRBV5-1 | TRBD1 | TGCGCCAGCAGCTTGGTGGGACAGGATATCGAGCAGTACTTC | CASSLVGQDIEQYF
. | TRBJ1-1 | TRBV6-6 | . | TGTGCCAGCAGTTTGAGAGCTGTCACTGAAGCTTTCTTT | CASSLRAVTEAFF
. | TRBJ1-3 | TRBV21-1 | . | TGTGCCAGCAGCAAAGCCAGGGCTGGAAACACCATATATTTT | CASSKARAGNTIYF
. | TRBJ1-2 | TRBV7-2 | TRBD1 | TGTGCCAGCAGCTACACCGGGACAGGGAACAATGGCTACACCTTC | CASSYTGTGNNGYTF
. | TRBJ1-2 | TRBV27 | TRBD1 | TGTGCCAGCAGTTATGCAGGGGGCACTGGTGGCTACACCTTC | CASSYAGGTGGYTF
. | TRBJ2-7 | TRBV13 | TRBD1 | TGTGCCAGCAGCCCATTCGGGACAGGGACCGAGCAGTACTTC | CASSPFGTGTEQYF
. | TRBJ2-1 | TRBV5-1 | . | TGCGCCAGCAGCTTGGCCCCGTTTTACCAACTATCCAATGAGCAGTTCTTC | CASSLAPFYQLSNEQFF
. | TRBJ1-1 | TRBV19 | TRBD1 | TGTGCCAGTAGTATCGACAGGGGCCGGTCTGAAGCTTTCTTT | CASSIDRGRSEAFF
. | TRBJ1-5 | TRBV27 | TRBD1 | TGTGCCAGCAGTTTTTTGGACAGGGCTGGGCAGCCCCAGCATTTT | CASSFLDRAGQPQHF
. | TRBJ2-7 | TRBV9 | . | TGTGCCAGCAGCGTAGGCCAGGGGAACTACGAGCAGTACTTC | CASSVGQGNYEQYF
few | TRBJ2-1 | TRBV19 | . | TGTGCCAGTAGTATTCGGGTTGAGCAGTTCTTC | CASSIRVEQFF
. | TRBJ1-5 | TRBV24-1 | TRBD1 | TGTGCCACCAGTGGTAATTGGGACAGGGGGCGGAATCAGCCCCAGCATTTT | CATSGNWDRGRNQPQHF
. | TRBJ1-5 | TRBV30 | . | TGTGCCTGGAGCCAGAGCGACCTAGCAAGTCAGCCCCAGCATTTT | CAWSQSDLASQPQHF
few | TRBJ2-1 | TRBV6-1 | TRBD2 | TGTGCCAGCAGGGAAACAACTAGCGGGGTTTACAATGAGCAGTTCTTC | CASRETTSGVYNEQFF
. | TRBJ2-5 | TRBV11-2 | TRBD1 | TGTGCCAGCAGCGCGGGACAGGGGAAAGAGACCCAGTACTTC | CASSAGQGKETQYF
. | TRBJ2-3 | TRBV29-1 | TRBD2 | TGCAGCGTGGGCGGGGCTAGCGGGGGTGATACGCAGTATTTT | CSVGGASGGDTQYF
once | TRBJ1-6 | TRBV5-1 | TRBD1 | TGCGCCAGCAGCTCGGACAGGGGTTCACCCCTCCACTTT | CASSSDRGSPLHF
. | TRBJ2-5 | TRBV5-1 | TRBD2 | TGCGCCAGCAGCGCCCCCCGGGGGGAGGAGACCCAGTACTTC | CASSAPRGEETQYF
. | TRBJ1-5 | TRBV19 | . | TGTGCCAGTAGTAGGAGTTGGGAGGGCAATCAGCCCCAGCATTTT | CASSRSWEGNQPQHF
. | TRBJ2-6 | TRBV15 | . | TGTGCCACCAGAGCGGTAGGGGCCAACGTCCTGACTTTC | CATRAVGANVLTF
. | TRBJ1-1 | TRBV5-1 | . | TGCGCCAGCAGCTTCACGGGAGGGACTGAAGCTTTCTTT | CASSFTGGTEAFF
. | TRBJ1-4 | TRBV3-1/TRBV3-2 | . | TGCGGATACGGCAGGCTTAATGAAAAACTGTTTTTT | CGYGRLNEKLFF
. | TRBJ2-5 | TRBV9 | . | TGTGCCAGCAGCCCAGGGACATTAACTCAATCGGAGACCCAGTACTTC | CASSPGTLTQSETQYF
. | TRBJ1-6 | TRBV2 | TRBD1 | TGTGCCTGCAGAGGGGGCGCGGGGTCACCCCTCCACTTT | CACRGGAGSPLHF
. | TRBJ2-2 | TRBV9 | TRBD1 | TGTGCCAGCAGCGCACAGGGGGAGTCCGGGGAGCTGTTTTTT | CASSAQGESGELFF
once | TRBJ2-1 | TRBV6-6 | . | TGTGCCAGCAGGGGAGCGCCAGTTGCCTACAATGAGCAGTTCTTC | CASRGAPVAYNEQFF
. | TRBJ1-5 | TRBV7-8 | . | TGTGCCAGCAGCCCCGGGGGAGAGCGCAATCAGCCCCAGCATTTT | CASSPGGERNQPQHF
. | TRBJ1-5 | TRBV19 | . | TGTGCCAGTAGTATTCAACAGCAACCAGCCCAGCATTTT | CASSIQQQPAQHF
. | TRBJ1-2 | TRBV7-3 | . | TGTGCCAGCAGCTTAAATGGTCCAGGGTCTTCCTATGGCTACACCTTC | CASSLNGPGSSYGYTF
. | TRBJ2-5 | TRBV7-9 | TRBD1 | TGTGCCAGCAGGAGCACAGGGGTGAGTGAGGAGACCCAGTACTTC | CASRSTGVSEETQYF
. | TRBJ1-5 | TRBV28 | TRBD1 | TGTGCCAGCAACCCGGGACAGGGAACTCAGCCCCAGCATTTT | CASNPGQGTQPQHF
once | TRBJ2-2 | TRBV4-1 | TRBD1 | TGCGCCAGCAGCCCTGGACAGGGGATCAACACCGGGGAGCTGTTTTTT | CASSPGQGINTGELFF
. | TRBJ2-7 | TRBV4-2 | TRBD1 | TGTGCCAGCAGACAAACAGGGGGAGGCGAGCAGTACTTC | CASRQTGGGEQYF
. | TRBJ2-3 | TRBV6-7 | TRBD1 | TGTGCCAGCAGTCGCCGGACAGGGGAGCCCACAGATACGCAGTATTTT | CASSRRTGEPTDTQYF
. | TRBJ1-2 | TRBV5-4 | . | TGTGCCAGCAGCTTGAGACACGGAGGGGACGGCTACACCTTC | CASSLRHGGDGYTF
. | TRBJ1-5 | TRBV9 | . | TGTGCCAGCAGCGCAACAGGGTATCAGCCCCAGCATTTT | CASSATGYQPQHF
. | TRBJ1-1 | TRBV2 | TRBD1 | TGTGCCAGCAGTGAAATGACAGGGGGCACTGAAGCTTTCTTT | CASSEMTGGTEAFF
. | TRBJ2-3 | TRBV9 | TRBD1 | TGTGCCAGCAGCACCTTGGGACAGGGGGGAGATACGCAGTATTTT | CASSTLGQGGDTQYF
. | TRBJ2-4 | TRBV18 | TRBD2 | TGTGCCAGCTCACCGGTATTGGCGGGGGGTCTCAAAAACATTCAGTACTTC | CASSPVLAGGLKNIQYF
once | TRBJ1-6 | TRBV5-1 | . | TGCGCCAGCAGCTTGATTACAGGGTGGGGAGTTTCACCCCTCCACTTT | CASSLITGWGVSPLHF
. | TRBJ1-2 | TRBV9 | TRBD1 | TGTGCCAGCAGCCAAAGGACAGGGGGTTATGGCTACACCTTC | CASSQRTGGYGYTF
. | TRBJ1-1 | TRBV7-9 | . | TGTGCCAGCAGCCGGACAGAGAACACTGAAGCTTTCTTT | CASSRTENTEAFF